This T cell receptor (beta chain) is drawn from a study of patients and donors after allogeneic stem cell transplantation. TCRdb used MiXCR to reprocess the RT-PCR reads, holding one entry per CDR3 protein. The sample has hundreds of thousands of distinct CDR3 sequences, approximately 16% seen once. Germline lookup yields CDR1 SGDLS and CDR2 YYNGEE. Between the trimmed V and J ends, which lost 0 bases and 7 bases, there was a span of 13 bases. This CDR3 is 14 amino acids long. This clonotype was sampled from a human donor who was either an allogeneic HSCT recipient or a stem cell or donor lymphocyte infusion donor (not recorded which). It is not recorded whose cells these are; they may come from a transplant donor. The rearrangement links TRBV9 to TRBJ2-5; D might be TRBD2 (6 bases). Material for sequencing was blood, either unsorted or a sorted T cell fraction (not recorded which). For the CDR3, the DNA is TGTGCCAGCAGCGTAGGTACCAGGGAGGTGACCCAGTACTTC. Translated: CASSVGTREVTQYF.